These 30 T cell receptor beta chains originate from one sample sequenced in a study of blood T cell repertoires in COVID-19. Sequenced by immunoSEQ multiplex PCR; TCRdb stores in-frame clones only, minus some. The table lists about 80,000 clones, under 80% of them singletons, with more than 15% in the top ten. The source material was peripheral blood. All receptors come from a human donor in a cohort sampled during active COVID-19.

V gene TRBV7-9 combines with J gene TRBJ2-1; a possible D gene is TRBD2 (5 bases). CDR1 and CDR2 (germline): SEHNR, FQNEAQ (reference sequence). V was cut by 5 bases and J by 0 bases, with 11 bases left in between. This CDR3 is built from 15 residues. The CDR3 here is CASSPAAGSYNEQFF. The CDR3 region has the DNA TGTGCCAGCAGCCCCGCCGCGGGCTCCTACAATGAGCAGTTCTTC.

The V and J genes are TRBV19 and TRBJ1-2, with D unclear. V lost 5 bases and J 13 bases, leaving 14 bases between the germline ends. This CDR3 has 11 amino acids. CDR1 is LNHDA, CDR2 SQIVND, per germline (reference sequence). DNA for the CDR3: TGTGCCAGTAGTCACCAGTTACAGTTCACCTTC. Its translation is CASSHQLQFTF.

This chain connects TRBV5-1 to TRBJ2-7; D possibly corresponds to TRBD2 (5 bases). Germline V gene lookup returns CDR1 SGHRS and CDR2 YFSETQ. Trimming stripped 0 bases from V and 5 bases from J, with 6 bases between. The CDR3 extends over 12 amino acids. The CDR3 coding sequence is TGCGCCAGCAGCTTGGGGGAGAACGAGCAGTACTTC. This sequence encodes CASSLGENEQYF. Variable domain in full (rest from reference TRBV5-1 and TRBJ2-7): KAGVTQTPRYLIKTRGQQVTLSCSPISGHRSVSWYQQTPGQGLQFLFEYFSETQRNKGNFPGRFSGRQFSNSRSEMNVSTLELGDSALYLCASSLGENEQYFGPGTRLTVT.

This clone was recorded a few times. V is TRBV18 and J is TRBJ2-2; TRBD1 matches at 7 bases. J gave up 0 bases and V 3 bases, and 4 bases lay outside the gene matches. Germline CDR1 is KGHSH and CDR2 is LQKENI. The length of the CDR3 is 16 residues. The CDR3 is CASSPNRGANTGELFF. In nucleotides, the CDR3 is TGTGCCAGCTCACCTAACAGGGGCGCGAACACCGGGGAGCTGTTTTTT.

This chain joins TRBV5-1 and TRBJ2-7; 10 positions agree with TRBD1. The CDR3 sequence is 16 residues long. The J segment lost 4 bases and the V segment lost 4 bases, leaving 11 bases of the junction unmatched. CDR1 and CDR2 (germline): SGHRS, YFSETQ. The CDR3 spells CASSPGQGGITYEQYF. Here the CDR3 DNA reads TGCGCCAGCAGCCCTGGACAGGGGGGGATCACATACGAGCAGTACTTC.

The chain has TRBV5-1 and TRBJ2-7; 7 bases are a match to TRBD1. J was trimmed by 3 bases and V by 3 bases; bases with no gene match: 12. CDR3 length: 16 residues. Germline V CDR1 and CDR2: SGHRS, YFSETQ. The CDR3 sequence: CASSSRLSGTDYEQYF. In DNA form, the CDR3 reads TGCGCCAGCAGCTCCCGGTTGTCAGGGACAGACTACGAGCAGTACTTC.

As DNA, the CDR3 is TGTGCCAGCAGCGAATATGGACAGGCGCCCTCACCCCTCCACTTT. It is translated as CASSEYGQAPSPLHF. The chain combines TRBV3-1 (or the pseudogene TRBV3-2) with TRBJ1-6; 7 bases line up with TRBD1. The junction had 11 bases not matched to a gene; V was cut back by 5 bases and J by 10 bases. Germline CDR1 LGHDT, CDR2 YNNKEL (reference sequence). The length of the CDR3 is 15 residues.

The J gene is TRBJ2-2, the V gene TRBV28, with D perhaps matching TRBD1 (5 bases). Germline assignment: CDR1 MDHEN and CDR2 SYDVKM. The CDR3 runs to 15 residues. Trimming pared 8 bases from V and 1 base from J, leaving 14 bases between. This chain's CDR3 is CASAQGTVNTGELFF. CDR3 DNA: TGTGCCAGCGCTCAGGGCACAGTGAACACCGGGGAGCTGTTTTTT.

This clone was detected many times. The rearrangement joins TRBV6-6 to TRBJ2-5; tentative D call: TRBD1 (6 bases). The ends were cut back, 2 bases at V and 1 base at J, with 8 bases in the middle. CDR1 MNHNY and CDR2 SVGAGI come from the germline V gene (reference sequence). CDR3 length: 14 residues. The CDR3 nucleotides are TGTGCCAGCAGTTACCTGGACAGCCAAGAGACCCAGTACTTC. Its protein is CASSYLDSQETQYF.

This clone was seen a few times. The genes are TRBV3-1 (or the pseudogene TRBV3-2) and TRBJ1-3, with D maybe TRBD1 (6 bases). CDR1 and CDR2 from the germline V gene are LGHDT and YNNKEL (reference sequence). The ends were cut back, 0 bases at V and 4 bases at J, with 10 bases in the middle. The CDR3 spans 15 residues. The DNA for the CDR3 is TGTGCCAGCAGCCAAGATCAGGGGTCAGGAAACACCATATATTTT. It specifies CASSQDQGSGNTIYF.

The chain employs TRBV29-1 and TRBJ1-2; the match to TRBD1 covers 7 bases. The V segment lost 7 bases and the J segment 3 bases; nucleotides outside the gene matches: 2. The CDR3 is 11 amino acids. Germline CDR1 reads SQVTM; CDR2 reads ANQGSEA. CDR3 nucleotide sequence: TGCAGCGCCGGGACAGACTATGGCTACACCTTC. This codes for CSAGTDYGYTF.

The CDR3 loop is CASSLTGATSGGYEQFF. The CDR3, as DNA: TGTGCCAGCAGTTTAACGGGTGCGACTAGCGGGGGATATGAGCAGTTCTTC. The gene calls are TRBV28 and TRBJ2-1; TRBD2 matches at 12 bases. There are 17 residues in the CDR3. Germline V CDR1 and CDR2: MDHEN, SYDVKM. V shed 2 bases and J 8 bases; nucleotides not matched to a gene: 10.

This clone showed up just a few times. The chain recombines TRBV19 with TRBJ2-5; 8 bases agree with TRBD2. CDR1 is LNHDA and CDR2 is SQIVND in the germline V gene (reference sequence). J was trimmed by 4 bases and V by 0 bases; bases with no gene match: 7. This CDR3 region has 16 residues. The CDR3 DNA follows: TGTGCCAGTAGTATAGACGCGGGGGGCCTTACAGAGACCCAGTACTTC. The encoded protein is CASSIDAGGLTETQYF. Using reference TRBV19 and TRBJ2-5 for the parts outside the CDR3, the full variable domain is DGGITQSPKYLFRKEGQNVTLSCEQNLNHDAMYWYRQDPGQGLRLIYYSQIVNDFQKGDIAEGYSVSREKKESFPLTVTSAQKNPTAFYLCASSIDAGGLTETQYFGPGTRLLVL.

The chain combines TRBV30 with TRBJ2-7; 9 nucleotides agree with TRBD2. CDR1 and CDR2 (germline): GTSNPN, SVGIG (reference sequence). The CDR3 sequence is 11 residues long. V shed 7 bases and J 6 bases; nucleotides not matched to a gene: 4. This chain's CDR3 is CASGLASEQYF. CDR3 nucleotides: TGTGCCTCGGGACTAGCCTCCGAGCAGTACTTC.

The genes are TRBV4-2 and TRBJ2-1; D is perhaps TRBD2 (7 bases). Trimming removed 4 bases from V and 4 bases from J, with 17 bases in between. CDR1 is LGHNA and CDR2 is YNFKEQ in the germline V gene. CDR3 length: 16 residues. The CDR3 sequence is CASSPSAGALYNEQFF. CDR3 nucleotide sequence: TGTGCCAGCAGCCCTTCCGCGGGGGCCCTTTACAATGAGCAGTTCTTC.

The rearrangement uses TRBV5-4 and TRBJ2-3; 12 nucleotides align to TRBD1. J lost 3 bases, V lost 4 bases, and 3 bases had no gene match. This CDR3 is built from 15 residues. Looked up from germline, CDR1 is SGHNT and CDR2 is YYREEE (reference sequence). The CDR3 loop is CASSRGQGATDTQYF. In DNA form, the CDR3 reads TGTGCCAGCAGCAGGGGACAGGGGGCTACAGATACGCAGTATTTT. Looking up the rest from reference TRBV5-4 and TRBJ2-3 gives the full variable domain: ETGVTQSPTHLIKTRGQQVTLRCSSQSGHNTVSWYQQALGQGPQFIFQYYREEENGRGNFPPRFSGLQFPNYSSELNVNALELDDSALYLCASSRGQGATDTQYFGPGTRLTVL.

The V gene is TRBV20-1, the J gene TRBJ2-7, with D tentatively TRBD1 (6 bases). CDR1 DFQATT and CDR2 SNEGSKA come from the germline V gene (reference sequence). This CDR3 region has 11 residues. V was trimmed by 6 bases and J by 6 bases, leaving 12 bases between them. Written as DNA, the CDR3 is TGCAGTGCAAACCAGGGGTTCGAGCAGTACGTC. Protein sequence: CSANQGFEQYV.

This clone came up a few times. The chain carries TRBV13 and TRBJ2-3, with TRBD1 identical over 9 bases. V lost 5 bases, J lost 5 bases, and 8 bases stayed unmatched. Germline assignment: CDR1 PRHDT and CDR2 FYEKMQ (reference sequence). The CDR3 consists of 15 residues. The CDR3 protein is CASSAKTGGIDTQYF. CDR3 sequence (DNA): TGTGCCAGCAGCGCCAAGACAGGGGGAATAGATACGCAGTATTTT.

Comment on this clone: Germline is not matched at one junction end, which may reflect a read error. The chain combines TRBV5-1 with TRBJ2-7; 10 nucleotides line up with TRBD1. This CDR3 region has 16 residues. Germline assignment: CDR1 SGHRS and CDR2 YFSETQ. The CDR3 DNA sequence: TGCGCCCGCAGCCGAGCCCCGGGACAGGGGTCCTCCGAGCAGTACTTC. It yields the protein CARSRAPGQGSSEQYF.

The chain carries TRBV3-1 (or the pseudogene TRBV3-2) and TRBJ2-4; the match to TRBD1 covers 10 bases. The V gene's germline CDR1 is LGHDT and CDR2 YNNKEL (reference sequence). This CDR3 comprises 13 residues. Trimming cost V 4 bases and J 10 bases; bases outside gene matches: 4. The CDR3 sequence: CASSLGQGGIQYF. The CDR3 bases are TGTGCCAGCAGCCTCGGACAGGGGGGGATTCAGTACTTC.

The CDR3 DNA reads as TGCGCCAGCAGCCTTTACAATGAGCAGTTCTTC. It codes for CASSLYNEQFF. V gene TRBV5-1 combines with J gene TRBJ2-1; no clear D gene. The CDR3 has 11 residues. Per germline, CDR1 SGHRS and CDR2 YFSETQ. V was trimmed by 4 bases and J by 4 bases, leaving 3 bases between them.

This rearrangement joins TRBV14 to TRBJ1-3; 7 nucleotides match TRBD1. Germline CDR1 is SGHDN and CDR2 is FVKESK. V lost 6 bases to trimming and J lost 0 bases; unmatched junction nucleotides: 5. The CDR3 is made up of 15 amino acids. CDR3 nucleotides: TGTGCCAGCAGTTCACAGGGGCTCTCTGGAAACACCATATATTTT. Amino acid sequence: CASSSQGLSGNTIYF.

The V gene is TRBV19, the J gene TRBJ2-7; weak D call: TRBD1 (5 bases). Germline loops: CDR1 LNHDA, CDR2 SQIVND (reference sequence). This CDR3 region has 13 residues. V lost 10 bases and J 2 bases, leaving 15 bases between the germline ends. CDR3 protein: CATRPGITYEQYF. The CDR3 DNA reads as TGTGCCACCAGGCCAGGGATTACCTACGAGCAGTACTTC.

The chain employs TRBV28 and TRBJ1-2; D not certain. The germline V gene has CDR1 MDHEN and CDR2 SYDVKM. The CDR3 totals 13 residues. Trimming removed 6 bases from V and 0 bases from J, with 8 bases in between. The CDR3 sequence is CASSRQANYGYTF. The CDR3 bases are TGTGCCAGCAGCAGGCAAGCTAACTATGGCTACACCTTC.

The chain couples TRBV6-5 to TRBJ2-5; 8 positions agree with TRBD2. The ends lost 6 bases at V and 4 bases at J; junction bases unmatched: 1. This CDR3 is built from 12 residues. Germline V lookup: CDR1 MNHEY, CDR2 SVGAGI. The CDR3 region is CASRRGAETQYF. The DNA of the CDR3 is TGTGCCAGCAGGCGGGGGGCAGAGACCCAGTACTTC.

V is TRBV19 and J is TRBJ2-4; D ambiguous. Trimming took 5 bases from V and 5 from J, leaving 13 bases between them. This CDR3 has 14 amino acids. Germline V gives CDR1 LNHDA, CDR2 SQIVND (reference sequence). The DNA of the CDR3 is TGTGCCAGTAGTCGCCGGTTGACTGAAAACATTCAGTACTTC. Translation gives CASSRRLTENIQYF.

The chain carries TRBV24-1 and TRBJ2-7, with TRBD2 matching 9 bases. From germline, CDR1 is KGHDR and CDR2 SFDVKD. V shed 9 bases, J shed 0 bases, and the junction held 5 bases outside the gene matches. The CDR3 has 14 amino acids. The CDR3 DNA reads TGTGCCACCGGATTGACTAGCGGCTCCTACGAGCAGTACTTC. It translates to CATGLTSGSYEQYF.

The CDR3 coding sequence is TGTGCCAGCAGTTACCTCTCTAGCTCGTACGAGCAGTACTTC. Encoded protein: CASSYLSSSYEQYF. V usage is TRBV6-5 and J usage is TRBJ2-7; possible D gene TRBD2, 5 bases. The germline CDR1 and CDR2 sequences are MNHEY and SVGAGI. Trimming cost V 2 bases and J 4 bases, with 12 bases left between them. There are 14 residues in the CDR3.

CDR3 coding DNA: TGCGCCAGCAGCTTGCGACAGGGACTTATCTACGAGCAGTACTTC. It specifies CASSLRQGLIYEQYF. V is TRBV5-1 and J is TRBJ2-7, with a weak D call TRBD1 (7 bases). The CDR3 has 15 residues. V was cut by 1 base and J by 3 bases, with 14 bases left in between. The germline CDR1 and CDR2 sequences are SGHRS and YFSETQ.

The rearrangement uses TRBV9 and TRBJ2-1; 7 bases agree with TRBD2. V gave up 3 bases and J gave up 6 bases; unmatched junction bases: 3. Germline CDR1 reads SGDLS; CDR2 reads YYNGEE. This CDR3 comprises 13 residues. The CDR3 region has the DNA TGTGCCAGCAGCGGCCTAGCGGCCAATGAGCAGTTCTTC. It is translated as CASSGLAANEQFF.